A selection of T cell receptor beta chains follows, all from one sample in a study of shared clonotypes between healthy human individuals. Assay used: immunoSEQ multiplex PCR; TCRdb lists only in-frame clones, some missing. The sample holds roughly 1,100,000 clones; approximately 70% are singletons and the top ten take approximately 1.5%. The source material was memory CD4+ T cells sorted from blood. The source is a man younger than 35 in good health. CDR3s include the opening cysteine and the closing phenylalanine or tryptophan. A D gene is named only where the DNA matches it firmly. A clone size is listed for some rows: how often the clone was seen (once, few, many), or a class if it is expanded.

V gene	J gene	D gene	clone size	CDR3 protein	CDR3 DNA
TRBV18	TRBJ2-2	NA	NA	CASSPPVLQTGELFF	TGTGCCAGCTCACCACCTGTACTTCAGACCGGGGAGCTGTTTTTT
TRBV10-3	TRBJ1-5	NA	NA	CAISDAYAGEPQHF	TGTGCCATCAGTGATGCGTACGCGGGCGAGCCCCAGCATTTT
TRBV7-2	TRBJ2-4	NA	NA	CASSPRIGLAKNIQYF	TGTGCCAGCAGCCCCCGGATAGGGTTAGCCAAAAACATTCAGTACTTC
TRBV5-6	TRBJ1-4	TRBD1	NA	CASSFADRANEKLFF	TGTGCCAGCAGTTTTGCGGACAGGGCTAATGAAAAACTGTTTTTT
TRBV6-1	TRBJ1-5	NA	NA	CASREQGLDQPQHF	TGTGCCAGCCGGGAACAGGGTTTGGATCAGCCCCAGCATTTT
TRBV6-5	TRBJ1-5	NA	few	CASSYSTGQPQHF	TGTGCCAGCAGTTACTCGACGGGTCAGCCCCAGCATTTT
TRBV7-2	TRBJ2-7	NA	once	CASSSWGSLFEQYF	TGTGCCAGCAGCTCCTGGGGGAGCCTATTCGAGCAGTACTTC
TRBV28	TRBJ2-3	NA	NA	CAIGKRADTQYF	TGTGCCATAGGCAAGCGAGCAGATACGCAGTATTTT
TRBV28	TRBJ2-7	TRBD1	NA	CASTPLGTGTGKYEQYF	TGTGCCAGCACACCCCTGGGTACCGGGACAGGGAAGTACGAGCAGTACTTC
TRBV4-3	TRBJ1-2	NA	few	CASSQDRDYGGGGYGYTF	TGCGCCAGCAGCCAAGATCGCGACTATGGGGGAGGGGGCTATGGCTACACCTTC
TRBV30	TRBJ2-2	NA	few	CAWSGDHTGELFF	TGTGCCTGGAGTGGAGACCACACCGGGGAGCTGTTTTTT
TRBV10-1	TRBJ2-2	TRBD1	NA	CASSESTTGGAGELFF	TGCGCCAGCAGTGAGTCGACGACAGGGGGGGCCGGGGAGCTGTTTTTT
TRBV5-1	TRBJ1-1	NA	NA	CASLGNTEAFF	TGCGCCAGCTTAGGGAACACTGAAGCTTTCTTT
TRBV11-1	TRBJ2-1	TRBD1	NA	CASSTRTGETYNEQFF	TGTGCCAGCAGCACCCGGACAGGGGAAACCTACAATGAGCAGTTCTTC
TRBV7-3	TRBJ2-5	NA	NA	CASSKGMGETQYF	TGTGCCAGCAGCAAGGGCATGGGAGAGACCCAGTACTTC
TRBV5-6	TRBJ2-1	NA	NA	CASSRRVSSYNEQFF	TGTGCCAGCAGCCGGAGGGTTAGCTCCTACAATGAGCAGTTCTTC
TRBV19	TRBJ2-3	NA	once	CASSSVSTTDTQYF	TGTGCCAGTAGTTCGGTTTCAACAACGGATACGCAGTATTTT
TRBV7-2	TRBJ2-6	TRBD1	few	CASSSRDRGSPGANVLTF	TGTGCCAGCAGTTCCAGGGACAGGGGATCCCCTGGGGCCAACGTCCTGACTTTC
TRBV9	TRBJ2-5	NA	NA	CASSVAPVGGSGQETQYF	TGTGCCAGCAGCGTAGCTCCGGTTGGAGGGAGTGGGCAAGAGACCCAGTACTTC
TRBV7-2	TRBJ2-1	TRBD2	NA	CASSLASGGGNEQFF	TGTGCCAGCAGCTTAGCCAGCGGGGGGGGTAATGAGCAGTTCTTC
TRBV5-1	TRBJ2-5	TRBD1	few	CASCLGQGMETQYF	TGCGCCAGCTGCTTGGGACAGGGGATGGAGACCCAGTACTTC
TRBV2	TRBJ1-1	NA	NA	CASSELRNTEAFF	TGTGCCAGCAGTGAACTTAGGAACACTGAAGCTTTCTTT
TRBV20-1	TRBJ1-2	NA	NA	CSAPSYYGYTF	TGCAGTGCTCCTAGTTACTATGGCTACACCTTC
TRBV10-2	TRBJ2-1	NA	NA	CASSRVTEQFF	TGCGCCAGCAGTCGGGTAACTGAGCAGTTCTTC
TRBV30	TRBJ1-1	NA	NA	CAWRGAMNTEAFF	TGTGCCTGGAGGGGGGCTATGAACACTGAAGCTTTCTTT
TRBV14	TRBJ2-5	NA	once	CASSQDLRGAQYF	TGTGCCAGCAGCCAAGATCTCAGAGGGGCCCAGTACTTC
TRBV7-8	TRBJ2-2	TRBD2	NA	CATGTSGWTGELFF	TGTGCCACGGGGACTAGCGGGTGGACCGGGGAGCTGTTTTTT
TRBV10-1	TRBJ2-2	NA	NA	CASSESAATNTGELFF	TGCGCCAGCAGTGAGTCAGCGGCAACGAACACCGGGGAGCTGTTTTTT
TRBV14	TRBJ2-2	NA	NA	CASSQELGSYTGELFF	TGTGCCAGCAGCCAAGAGTTAGGCAGCTACACCGGGGAGCTGTTTTTT
TRBV19	TRBJ1-5	NA	few	CASSIRPENQPQHF	TGTGCCAGTAGTATTCGGCCAGAGAATCAGCCCCAGCATTTT
TRBV5-1	TRBJ1-1	NA	NA	CASSSDGMNTEAFF	TGCGCCAGCAGCTCCGACGGAATGAACACTGAAGCTTTCTTT
TRBV10-1	TRBJ2-1	TRBD1	NA	CASSGQGNTEQFF	TGCGCCAGCAGTGGACAGGGGAACACTGAGCAGTTCTTC
TRBV5-1	TRBJ2-3	NA	few	CASSLIATVITDTQYF	TGCGCCAGCAGCTTGATCGCGACAGTCATCACAGATACGCAGTATTTT
TRBV5-1	TRBJ2-1	NA	few	CASSPGEGRGAGQFF	TGCGCCAGCAGCCCGGGTGAGGGACGGGGAGCGGGGCAGTTCTTC
TRBV10-3	TRBJ1-5	NA	NA	CAIRGTYNQPQHF	TGTGCCATCAGGGGGACATACAATCAGCCCCAGCATTTT
TRBV4-1	TRBJ1-2	NA	few	CASSQGPAPERGYTF	TGCGCCAGCAGCCAAGGGCCGGCACCCGAGAGGGGCTACACCTTC
TRBV5-4	TRBJ2-3	NA	once	CASSLGRGTDTQYF	TGTGCCAGCAGCTTGGGCAGGGGCACAGATACGCAGTATTTT
TRBV19	TRBJ1-6	NA	NA	CASSIASATSPLHF	TGTGCCAGTAGTATAGCGAGTGCTACTTCACCCCTCCACTTT
TRBV19	TRBJ1-5	TRBD1	NA	CASGRAGGFYIGNQPQHF	TGTGCCAGTGGAAGAGCAGGGGGGTTTTATATTGGCAATCAGCCCCAGCATTTT
TRBV18	TRBJ2-3	NA	NA	CASSPLMGYDADTQYF	TGTGCCAGCTCACCACTCATGGGCTATGACGCAGATACGCAGTATTTT
TRBV25-1	TRBJ1-3	NA	few	CASLRETGNTIYF	TGTGCCAGCCTGAGAGAGACTGGAAACACCATATATTTT
TRBV15	TRBJ2-2	TRBD2	NA	CATSQRGGAGELFF	TGTGCCACCAGTCAGCGGGGGGGCGCCGGGGAGCTGTTTTTT
TRBV7-2	TRBJ2-5	NA	NA	CASSLGSVGETQYF	TGTGCCAGCAGCTTGGGTAGTGTTGGGGAGACCCAGTACTTC
TRBV2	TRBJ2-1	TRBD2	NA	CASSAGGYNEQFF	TGTGCCAGCAGTGCGGGGGGTTACAATGAGCAGTTCTTC
TRBV10-3	TRBJ1-1	TRBD1	NA	CAISGGQLNTEAFF	TGTGCCATCAGTGGGGGACAGTTGAACACTGAAGCTTTCTTT
TRBV1	TRBJ2-3	NA	NA	CTSSQTSTDTQYF	TGCACCAGCAGCCAAACTAGCACAGATACGCAGTATTTT
TRBV7-3	TRBJ2-7	NA	NA	CASSLYQGGEQYF	TGTGCCAGCAGCTTATATCAGGGCGGCGAGCAGTACTTC
TRBV29-1	TRBJ1-1	NA	NA	CSVAIGAKNTEAFF	TGCAGCGTTGCGATCGGGGCCAAGAACACTGAAGCTTTCTTT